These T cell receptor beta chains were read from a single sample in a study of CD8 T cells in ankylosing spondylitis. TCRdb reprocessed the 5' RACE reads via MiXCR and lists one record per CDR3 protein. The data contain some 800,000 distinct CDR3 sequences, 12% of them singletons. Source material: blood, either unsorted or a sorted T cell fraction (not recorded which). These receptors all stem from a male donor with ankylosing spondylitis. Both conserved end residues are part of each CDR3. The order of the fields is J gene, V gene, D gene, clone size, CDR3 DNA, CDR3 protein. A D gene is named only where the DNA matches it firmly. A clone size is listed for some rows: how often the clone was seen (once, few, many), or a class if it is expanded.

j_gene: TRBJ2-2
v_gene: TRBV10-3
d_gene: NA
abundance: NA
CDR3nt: TGTGCCATCAGTGAAGATCGTAGCCCCGGGGAGCTGTTTTTT
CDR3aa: CAISEDRSPGELFF

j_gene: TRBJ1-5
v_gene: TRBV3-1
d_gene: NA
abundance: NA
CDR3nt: TGTGCCAGCAGCCCTTCGGCAGGGTATGGGTTAAGCAATCAGCCCCAGCATTTT
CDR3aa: CASSPSAGYGLSNQPQHF

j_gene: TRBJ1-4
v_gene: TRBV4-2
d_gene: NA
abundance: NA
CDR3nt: TGTGCCAGCAGCCAAGATTTCCTGGGGCCTACAACTAATGAAAAACTGTTTTTT
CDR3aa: CASSQDFLGPTTNEKLFF

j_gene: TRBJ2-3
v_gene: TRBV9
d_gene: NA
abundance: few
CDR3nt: TGTGCCAGCAGCCTCACGGAAGGGTTCGGGACGCAGTATTTT
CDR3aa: CASSLTEGFGTQYF

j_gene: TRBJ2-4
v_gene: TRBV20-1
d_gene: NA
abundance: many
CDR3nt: TGCAGTGCTAGAGTCCGGGGCAGGGGATCGGAAAACATTCAGTACTTC
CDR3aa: CSARVRGRGSENIQYF

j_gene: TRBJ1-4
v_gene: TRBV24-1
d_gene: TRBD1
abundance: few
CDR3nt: TGTGCCACCAGTGATCCGACAGGGAGTCCAGCTAATGAAAAACTGTTTTTT
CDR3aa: CATSDPTGSPANEKLFF

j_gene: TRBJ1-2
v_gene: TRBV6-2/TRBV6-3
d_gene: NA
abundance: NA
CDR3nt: TGTGCCGGTCGGGCAGCCTTGAACTATGGCTACACCTTC
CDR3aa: CAGRAALNYGYTF

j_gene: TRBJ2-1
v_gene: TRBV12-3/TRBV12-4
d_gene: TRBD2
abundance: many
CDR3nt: TGTGCCAGCAGCCGGCCGGGACTACCCTACAATGAGCAGTTCTTC
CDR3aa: CASSRPGLPYNEQFF

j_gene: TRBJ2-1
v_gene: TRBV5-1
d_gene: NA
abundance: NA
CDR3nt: TGCGCCAGCAGCTTAGACGGGACTTACAATGAGCAGTTCTTC
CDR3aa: CASSLDGTYNEQFF

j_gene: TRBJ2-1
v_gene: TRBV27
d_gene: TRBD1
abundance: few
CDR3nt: TGTGCCAGCAGTGAGGACAGGGCGGGTGAGCAGTTCTTC
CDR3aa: CASSEDRAGEQFF

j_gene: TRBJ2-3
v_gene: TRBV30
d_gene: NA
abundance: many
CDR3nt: TGTGCCTGGAGTGTAATCAGGGCAGATACGCAGTATTTT
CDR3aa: CAWSVIRADTQYF

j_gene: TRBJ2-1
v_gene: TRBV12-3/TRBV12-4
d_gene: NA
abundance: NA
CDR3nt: TGTGCCAGCAGCCCCGGGGGCGGAGGGGGATACAATGAGCAGTTCTTC
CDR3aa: CASSPGGGGGYNEQFF

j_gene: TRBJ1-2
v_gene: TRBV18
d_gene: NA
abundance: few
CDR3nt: TGTGCCAGCTTCGGCTATGGCTACACCTTC
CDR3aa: CASFGYGYTF

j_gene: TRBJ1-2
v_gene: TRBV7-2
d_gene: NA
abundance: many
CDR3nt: TGTGCCAGCAGCCTCAGACAGGTATCAAATACCTATGGCTACACCTTC
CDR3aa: CASSLRQVSNTYGYTF

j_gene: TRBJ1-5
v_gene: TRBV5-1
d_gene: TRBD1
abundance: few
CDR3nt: TGCGCCAGCAGCCGGGACAGTGATAGCAATCAGCCCCAGCATTTT
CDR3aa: CASSRDSDSNQPQHF

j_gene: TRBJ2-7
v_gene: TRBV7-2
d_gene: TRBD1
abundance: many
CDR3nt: TGTGCCAGCAGCCTTTGGGGACAGGGCTCCTACGAGCAGTACTTC
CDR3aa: CASSLWGQGSYEQYF

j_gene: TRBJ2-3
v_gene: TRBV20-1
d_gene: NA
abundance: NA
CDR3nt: TGCAGCGCTAGAGATTTGGAGACACCGGATGGGACAGATACGCAGTATTTT
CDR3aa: CSARDLETPDGTDTQYF

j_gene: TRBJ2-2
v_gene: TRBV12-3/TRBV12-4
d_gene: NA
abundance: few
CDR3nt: TGTGCCAGCAGTTTAGGACAGGACCTCGGGGACACCGGGGAGCTGTTTTTT
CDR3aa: CASSLGQDLGDTGELFF

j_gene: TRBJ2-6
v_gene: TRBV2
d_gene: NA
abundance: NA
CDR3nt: TGTGCCAGCAGCGGACCCATAGCTGGGGCCAACGTCCTGACTTTC
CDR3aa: CASSGPIAGANVLTF

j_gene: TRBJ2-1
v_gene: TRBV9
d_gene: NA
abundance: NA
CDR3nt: TGTGCCAGCAGCCCCCGTCGGTGGTCGGGGTACAATGAGCAGTTCTTC
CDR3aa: CASSPRRWSGYNEQFF

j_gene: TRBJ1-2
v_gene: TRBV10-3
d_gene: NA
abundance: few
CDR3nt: TGTGCCATCAGAACCGACGGATCCTATGGCTACACCTTC
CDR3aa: CAIRTDGSYGYTF

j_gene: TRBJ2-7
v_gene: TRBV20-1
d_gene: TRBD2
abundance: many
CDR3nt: TGCAGTGCTAGCGGGAGGGGGTTGGCGCAGTACTTC
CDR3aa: CSASGRGLAQYF

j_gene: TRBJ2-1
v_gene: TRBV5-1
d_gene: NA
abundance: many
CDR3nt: TGTGCCAGCAGTTTAGGCGGCAGTTCCTACAATGAGCAGTTCTTC
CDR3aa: CASSLGGSSYNEQFF

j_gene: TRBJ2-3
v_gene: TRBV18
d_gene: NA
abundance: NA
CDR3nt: TGTGCCAGCTCACAGGGACGGCCACCCACAGATACGCAGTATTTT
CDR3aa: CASSQGRPPTDTQYF

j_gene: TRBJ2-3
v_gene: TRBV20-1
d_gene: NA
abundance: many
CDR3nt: TGCAGTGCTGGAAAGGGCACAGATACGCAGTATTTT
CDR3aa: CSAGKGTDTQYF

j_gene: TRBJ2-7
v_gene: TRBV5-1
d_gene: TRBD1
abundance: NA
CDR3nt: TGCGCCACTACGACAGGGGACCTTAGCCCCTACGAGCAGTACTTC
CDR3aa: CATTTGDLSPYEQYF

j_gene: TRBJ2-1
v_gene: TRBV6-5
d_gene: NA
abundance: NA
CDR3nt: TGTGCCAGCAGTTCCTCGACTAGGAACAATGAGCAGTTCTTC
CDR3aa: CASSSSTRNNEQFF

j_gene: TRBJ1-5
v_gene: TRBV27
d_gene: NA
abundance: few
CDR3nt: TGTGCCAGCAGTCCCTACCGATGGCAGCCCCAGCATTTT
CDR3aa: CASSPYRWQPQHF

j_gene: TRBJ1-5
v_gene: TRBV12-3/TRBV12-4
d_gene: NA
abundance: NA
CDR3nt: TGTGCCAGCAGCCGCTGGGGAGTGGATCAGCCCCAGCATTTT
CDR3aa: CASSRWGVDQPQHF

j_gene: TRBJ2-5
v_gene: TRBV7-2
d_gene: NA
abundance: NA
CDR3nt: TGTGCCAGCAGCTTAGAAGGGGCAGGAGGGGAGACCCAGTACTTC
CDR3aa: CASSLEGAGGETQYF

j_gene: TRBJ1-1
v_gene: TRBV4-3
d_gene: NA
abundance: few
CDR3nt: TGCGCCAGCAGCCAAGGACGGCAGGACACTGAAGCTTTCTTT
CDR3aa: CASSQGRQDTEAFF

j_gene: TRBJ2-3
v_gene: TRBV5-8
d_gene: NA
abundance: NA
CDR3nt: TGTGCCAGCAGCTTGTCCAGGGCCGTGGCAGATACGCAGTATTTT
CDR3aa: CASSLSRAVADTQYF

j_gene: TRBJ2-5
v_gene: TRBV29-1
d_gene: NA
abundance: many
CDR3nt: TGCAGCGTTGGTACAGGGCGCGGGGAGACCCAGTACTTC
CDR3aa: CSVGTGRGETQYF

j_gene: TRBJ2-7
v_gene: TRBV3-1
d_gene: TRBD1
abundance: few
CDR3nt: TGTGCCAGCAGCCAAGAATACAGGACAGGGATGCAGTACTTC
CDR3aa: CASSQEYRTGMQYF

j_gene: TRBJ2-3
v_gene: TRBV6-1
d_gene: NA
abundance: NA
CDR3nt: TGTGCCAGCTTCCGGCGCGGTGTCGTCACAGATACGCAGTATTTT
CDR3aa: CASFRRGVVTDTQYF

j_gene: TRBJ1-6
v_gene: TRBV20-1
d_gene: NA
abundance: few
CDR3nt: TGCACCCTGGACCCCGGTATCAATTCACCCCTCCACTTT
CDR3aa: CTLDPGINSPLHF

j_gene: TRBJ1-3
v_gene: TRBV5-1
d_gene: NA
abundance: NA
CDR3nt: TGCGCCAGCACCCCCGGGGGTCGGGGAAACACCACATATTTT
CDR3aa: CASTPGGRGNTTYF

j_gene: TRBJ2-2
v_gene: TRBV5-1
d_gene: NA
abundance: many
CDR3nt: TGTGCCAGCAGTTTAGTAGGGGCCGGGGAGCTGTTTTTT
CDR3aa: CASSLVGAGELFF

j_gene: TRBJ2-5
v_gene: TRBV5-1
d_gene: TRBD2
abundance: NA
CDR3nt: TGCGCCAGCAGCGGTAGCGGGATACAAGAGACCCAGTACTTC
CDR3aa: CASSGSGIQETQYF

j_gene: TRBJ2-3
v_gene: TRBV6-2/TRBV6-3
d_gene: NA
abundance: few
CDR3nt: TGTGCCAGCAGTTACCGTGGCCAGAGGGTGTATACGCAGTATTTT
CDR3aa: CASSYRGQRVYTQYF

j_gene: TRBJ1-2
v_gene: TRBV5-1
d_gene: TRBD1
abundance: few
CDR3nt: TGCGCCAGCAGCCCCGGGACAGGGACGGACTATGGCTACACCTTC
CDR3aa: CASSPGTGTDYGYTF

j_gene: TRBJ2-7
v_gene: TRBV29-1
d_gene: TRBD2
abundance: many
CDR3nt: TGCAGCGTTTCCCGGACTAGCGGGATCTACGAGCAGTACTTC
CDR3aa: CSVSRTSGIYEQYF